This TCR beta chain was sequenced in a study of T cells in Graves' hyperthyroidism and ophthalmopathy. In the study overall: Peripheral blood draws took place at initial diagnosis, ahead of any treatment.

Notes on the study in general: Ophthalmopathy onset followed model prediction by a median roughly 6.5 months. Researchers found most expanded thyroid clonotypes above 0.001 in blood as well. Ophthalmopathy was distinguished from stable hyperthyroidism by 13 V-J signatures.

Amplification yielded TCR beta CDR3 regions, with RNA transcripts as the source. First-round RT-PCR targeting the TCR CDR3 was performed with the HTBI primer set. TCRdb re-called the multiplex PCR reads through MiXCR, storing one row per CDR3 protein. The table lists some 620,000 distinct CDR3 sequences, 15% to 20% of them singletons. This clonotype was detected many times. What it binds is not known. The germline V gene has CDR1 ENHRY and CDR2 SYGVKD. Trimming removed 6 bases at V and 7 bases at J, with 16 bases between. CDR3 length: 13 amino acids. This chain links TRBV10-3 with TRBJ2-7; D might be TRBD1 or TRBD2, each matching 5 bases. Source material: blood. The origin of this receptor is a woman in her thirties with Graves' hyperthyroidism. The CDR3 DNA reads as TGTGCCATCAGGGGGCCGGGTTCGGGGGAGCAGTACTTC. This codes for CAIRGPGSGEQYF.